One and the same sample provided the 31 T cell receptor beta chains below, sequenced in a study of control samples from healthy donors and cancer patients. Produced via immunoSEQ multiplex PCR; TCRdb's table is partial and in-frame only. Of 400,000 to 500,000 clones in the sample, roughly 90% are singletons; the top ten hold roughly 6.4%. Sequenced input: PBMCs. Every receptor here comes from a man between 40 and 49 years old with head and neck cancer.

This chain connects TRBV5-1 to TRBJ1-4; D is unclear. Germline V gene sequence: CDR1 SGHRS, CDR2 YFSETQ. The V end was cut by 1 base, the J end by 7 bases, with 11 bases between. The CDR3 has 14 amino acids. DNA of the CDR3: TGCGCCAGCAGCTTGTACGGAGGTGGTGAAAAACTGTTTTTT. Encoded protein: CASSLYGGGEKLFF.

Note on this clone: At one of its ends the junction is not consistent with the germline gene, which may arise from a read error. V and J are TRBV7-2 and TRBJ1-1; D gene unclear. This CDR3 contains 16 residues. From germline, CDR1 is SGHTA and CDR2 FQGNSA. Here the CDR3 DNA reads TGTGCCGGCAGCTTAGTATCCCGGGAAACGGGAACTGAAGCTTTCTTT. Amino acid sequence: CAGSLVSRETGTEAFF.

This CDR3 is CASSLQSGGTNNEQFF. The CDR3 DNA reads as TGTGCCAGCAGCCTACAATCGGGGGGAACAAACAATGAGCAGTTCTTC. The rearrangement links TRBV7-2 to TRBJ2-1; TRBD2 aligns across 7 bases. Germline CDR1 and CDR2: SGHTA and FQGNSA. There are 16 residues in the CDR3. Trimming cost V 5 bases and J 5 bases; bases outside gene matches: 12.

This chain uses TRBV6-6 with TRBJ2-1; the match to TRBD2 covers 8 bases. The CDR3 covers 13 residues. The germline V gene encodes CDR1 MNHNY and CDR2 SVGAGI (reference sequence). The V and J ends lost 4 bases and 9 bases, in that order; junction bases with no gene match: 5. In nucleotides, the CDR3 is TGTGCCAGCAGTTCTAGTAGCGGGACTGAGCAGTTCTTC. It encodes CASSSSSGTEQFF.

This sequence joins TRBV6-5 and TRBJ1-1; D not certain. Trimming left V 4 bases short and J 0 bases short, with 6 bases between. The CDR3 loop spans 13 amino acids. Germline CDR1 MNHEY, CDR2 SVGAGI. As DNA, the CDR3 is TGTGCCAGCAGTTCCTACATGAACACTGAAGCTTTCTTT. Its translation: CASSSYMNTEAFF.

This rearrangement joins TRBV10-3 to TRBJ2-3; TRBD2 aligns across 11 bases. This CDR3 is built from 16 residues. Germline V gene lookup returns CDR1 ENHRY and CDR2 SYGVKD. Germline trimming cut 3 bases from V and 4 bases from J; bases unmatched to any gene: 6. CDR3 region: CAISDSGLAGPDTQYF. In nucleotides, the CDR3 is TGTGCCATCAGTGACTCCGGACTAGCGGGCCCAGATACGCAGTATTTT.

The chain combines TRBV10-3 with TRBJ2-2; 8 nucleotides agree with TRBD2. The V segment lost 2 bases and the J segment 2 bases; nucleotides outside the gene matches: 10. Germline CDR1 and CDR2: ENHRY and SYGVKD. This CDR3 comprises 18 residues. The chain's CDR3 is CAISEPARGASNTGELFF. In DNA, the CDR3 is TGTGCCATCAGTGAGCCGGCGCGGGGGGCCTCTAACACCGGGGAGCTGTTTTTT.

The chain employs TRBV28 and TRBJ2-3; 9 nucleotides align to TRBD2. The V gene end was trimmed by 3 bases and the J gene end by 5 bases; junction bases not matched to a gene: 9. The germline gives CDR1 MDHEN, CDR2 SYDVKM. This CDR3 spans 16 amino acids. The CDR3 DNA sequence: TGTGCCAGCAGTTTGGAGGCGGGGGGGGCACTAGATACGCAGTATTTT. This gives the protein CASSLEAGGALDTQYF. Full variable domain (rest looked up from reference TRBV28 and TRBJ2-3): DVKVTQSSRYLVKRTGEKVFLECVQDMDHENMFWYRQDPGLGLRLIYFSYDVKMKEKGDIPEGYSVSREKKERFSLILESASTNQTSMYLCASSLEAGGALDTQYFGPGTRLTVL.

The DNA for the CDR3 is TGTGCCAGCAGTTTATCCCGGACTAGCGGGGGGCCCTCTGGGGCCAACGTCCTGACTTTC. Its protein is CASSLSRTSGGPSGANVLTF. The chain uses TRBV28 and TRBJ2-6; 14 bases match TRBD2. V gave up 1 base and J gave up 0 bases; unmatched junction bases: 5. Germline loops: CDR1 MDHEN, CDR2 SYDVKM. CDR3 size: 20 residues.

V is TRBV5-4 and J is TRBJ2-1; 11 bases are shared with TRBD2. The V gene's germline CDR1 is SGHNT and CDR2 YYREEE (reference sequence). CDR3 length: 15 amino acids. The junction had 8 bases not matched to a gene; V was cut back by 5 bases and J by 7 bases. This chain's CDR3 is CASSGTSGTYNEQFF. CDR3 nucleotides: TGTGCCAGCAGTGGGACTAGCGGTACTTATAATGAGCAGTTCTTC.

The chain combines TRBV27 with TRBJ2-3; unclear D gene. Germline CDR1 is MNHEY and CDR2 is SMNVEV (reference sequence). CDR3 length: 15 residues. Trimming removed 3 bases from V and 0 bases from J, with 10 bases in between. CDR3 in amino acids: CASSFGRFSTDTQYF. CDR3 sequence (DNA): TGTGCCAGCAGTTTCGGCCGGTTTAGCACAGATACGCAGTATTTT.

The V call is TRBV24-1, the J call TRBJ1-5; 8 nucleotides line up with TRBD1. Trimming took 4 bases from V and 7 from J; bases not matched to a gene: 14. Germline values: CDR1 KGHDR, CDR2 SFDVKD. This CDR3 comprises 17 residues. CDR3 bases: TGTGCCACCAGTGAGGTGTGGGAGAGACAGGGGACCCAGCCCCAGCATTTT. Residues: CATSEVWERQGTQPQHF.

This chain uses TRBV3-1 (or the pseudogene TRBV3-2) with TRBJ2-1; no clear D gene. CDR1 is LGHDT and CDR2 is YNNKEL in the germline V gene (reference sequence). This CDR3 comprises 13 residues. With 1 base removed from V and 4 bases from J, the gap between germline ends came to 5 bases. CDR3 protein: CASSQVVYNEQFF. CDR3 nucleotides: TGTGCCAGCAGCCAAGTGGTGTACAATGAGCAGTTCTTC.

As regards this clone: Different DNA sequences within this sample yield the same CDR3. The chain has TRBV20-1 and TRBJ1-2; D not certain. The V gene lost 3 bases and the J gene lost 7 bases, with 18 bases spanning the gap. The CDR3 contains 14 residues. CDR1 and CDR2 (germline): DFQATT, SNEGSKA (reference sequence). CDR3 loop: CSASAQQAGVGYTF. In DNA, the CDR3 is TGCAGTGCTAGTGCCCAGCAGGCCGGTGTTGGCTACACCTTC.

The V and J genes are TRBV5-1 and TRBJ2-3; 8 bases agree with TRBD1. The CDR3 spans 15 residues. V trimming: 5 bases; J trimming: 2 bases; junction bases outside the gene matches: 7. CDR1 and CDR2 from the germline V gene are SGHRS and YFSETQ. CDR3 region: CASSSRGQVTDTQYF. CDR3 bases: TGCGCCAGCAGTAGCCGGGGACAGGTCACAGATACGCAGTATTTT.

The rearrangement joins TRBV24-1 to TRBJ2-5; a possible D gene is TRBD2 (6 bases). Germline loops: CDR1 KGHDR, CDR2 SFDVKD. The ends were cut back, 4 bases at V and 8 bases at J, with 16 bases in the middle. The length of the CDR3 is 14 residues. The CDR3 DNA reads TGTGCCACCAGTGACCCGGGGACTGACGGCACCCAGTACTTC. Residues: CATSDPGTDGTQYF.

V and J are TRBV3-1 (or the pseudogene TRBV3-2) and TRBJ2-1, with TRBD2 matching over 8 bases. Germline values: CDR1 LGHDT, CDR2 YNNKEL (reference sequence). There are 15 residues in the CDR3. J lost 9 bases, V lost 5 bases, and 12 bases had no gene match. The CDR3 protein is CASSTGVLRGGEQFF. The CDR3 coding sequence is TGTGCCAGCAGCACAGGAGTCCTCCGGGGGGGTGAGCAGTTCTTC.

The chain combines TRBV3-1 (or the pseudogene TRBV3-2) with TRBJ1-4; D is perhaps TRBD1 (5 bases). CDR1 LGHDT and CDR2 YNNKEL come from the germline V gene (reference sequence). V dropped 1 base and J dropped 7 bases, with 13 bases sitting between them. CDR3 length: 15 residues. The CDR3 DNA reads as TGTGCCAGCAGCCAAGGGGGGAGGGGTGTTGAAAAACTGTTTTTT. Amino acids: CASSQGGRGVEKLFF.

The chain joins TRBV28 to TRBJ2-1; TRBD2 agrees at 8 bases. From germline, CDR1 is MDHEN and CDR2 SYDVKM. The CDR3 is made up of 15 amino acids. Trimming removed 1 base from V and 9 bases from J; junction bases left unmatched: 8. As DNA, the CDR3 is TGTGCCAGCAGTTTATATAGCGGGATTCAGGCTGAGCAGTTCTTC. Residues: CASSLYSGIQAEQFF.

The genes are TRBV5-1 and TRBJ2-7, with 7 positions matching TRBD1. J lost 2 bases, V lost 0 bases, and 2 bases had no gene match. This CDR3 comprises 14 residues. The V gene's germline CDR1 is SGHRS and CDR2 YFSETQ. CDR3 DNA: TGCGCCAGCAGCTTGGGGGACAGTGCCTACGAGCAGTACTTC. Protein sequence: CASSLGDSAYEQYF. Combining the CDR3 with reference TRBV5-1 and TRBJ2-7 gives the whole variable domain KAGVTQTPRYLIKTRGQQVTLSCSPISGHRSVSWYQQTPGQGLQFLFEYFSETQRNKGNFPGRFSGRQFSNSRSEMNVSTLELGDSALYLCASSLGDSAYEQYFGPGTRLTVT.

The V gene is TRBV28, the J gene TRBJ2-3, with 9 bases aligning to TRBD2. Trimming at V came to 4 bases and at J to 4 bases, leaving 6 bases not matched to a gene. CDR3 size: 15 residues. Germline V lookup: CDR1 MDHEN, CDR2 SYDVKM. The CDR3 is CASSSRGGRADTQYF. The CDR3 nucleotides read TGTGCCAGCAGTTCTCGCGGCGGGAGGGCAGATACGCAGTATTTT.

This clone is a singleton in its sample. Here the CDR3 DNA reads TGCGCCAGCAGCGGGACTAGCGGGGGGGCCGGCCTTATCTCCTACAATGAGCAGTTCTTC. Amino acid sequence: CASSGTSGGAGLISYNEQFF. The V call is TRBV5-1, the J call TRBJ2-1; TRBD2 agrees at 16 bases. Germline CDR1 is SGHRS and CDR2 is YFSETQ. The ends lost 4 bases at V and 0 bases at J; junction bases unmatched: 10. CDR3 length: 20 amino acids. The complete variable domain, with remaining parts taken from reference TRBV5-1 and TRBJ2-1, reads KAGVTQTPRYLIKTRGQQVTLSCSPISGHRSVSWYQQTPGQGLQFLFEYFSETQRNKGNFPGRFSGRQFSNSRSEMNVSTLELGDSALYLCASSGTSGGAGLISYNEQFFGPGTRLTVL.

The rearrangement joins TRBV6-5 to TRBJ1-6; D is ambiguous. Trimming removed 0 bases from V and 7 bases from J, with 13 bases in between. The CDR3 loop spans 16 amino acids. Germline-derived CDR1 and CDR2 are MNHEY and SVGAGI. This chain's CDR3 is CASSYSGGKRNSPLHF. The CDR3 nucleotides read TGTGCCAGCAGTTACTCTGGCGGGAAGAGGAATTCACCCCTCCACTTT.

The chain combines TRBV19 with TRBJ1-2, with D possibly matching TRBD1 (5 bases). The V gene's germline CDR1 is LNHDA and CDR2 SQIVND (reference sequence). V lost 7 bases and J lost 4, with 25 bases in between. The CDR3 contains 17 residues. The CDR3 DNA reads TGTGCCAGTACGGATAAGTCTTCGGGGACTCGGGGCTATGGCTACACCTTC. Its translation: CASTDKSSGTRGYGYTF.

This sequence joins TRBV19 and TRBJ1-2, with D perhaps TRBD1 (6 bases). This CDR3 contains 13 residues. The germline gives CDR1 LNHDA, CDR2 SQIVND (reference sequence). V gave up 11 bases and J gave up 7 bases, with 20 bases separating them. The chain's CDR3 is CAGGTPGAPGYTF. As DNA, the CDR3 is TGTGCCGGGGGGACACCCGGAGCCCCTGGCTACACCTTC.

The V and J genes are TRBV6-6 and TRBJ1-5; 7 nucleotides align to TRBD1. The V gene end was trimmed by 2 bases and the J gene end by 8 bases; junction bases not matched to a gene: 6. CDR1 is MNHNY, CDR2 SVGAGI, per germline (reference sequence). The CDR3 consists of 14 residues. The CDR3 here is CASSYEGGREPQHF. The CDR3 region has the DNA TGTGCCAGCAGTTACGAAGGGGGCAGGGAGCCCCAGCATTTT.

In this sample, this clone turned up once. The gene calls are TRBV29-1 and TRBJ1-2, with a tentative D call TRBD1 (6 bases). The CDR3 runs 13 residues. V dropped 0 bases and J dropped 4 bases, with 9 bases sitting between them. Germline assignment: CDR1 SQVTM and CDR2 ANQGSEA. The chain's CDR3 is CSVEEGGIYGYTF. The CDR3 DNA is TGCAGCGTTGAAGAAGGGGGTATCTATGGCTACACCTTC. Together with reference TRBV29-1 and TRBJ1-2, the CDR3 gives the full variable domain: SAVISQKPSRDICQRGTSLTIQCQVDSQVTMMFWYRQQPGQSLTLIATANQGSEATYESGFVIDKFPISRPNLTFSTLTVSNMSPEDSSIYLCSVEEGGIYGYTFGSGTRLTVV.

Only one count was recorded for this clone. This chain joins TRBV19 and TRBJ1-1; D gene uncertain. The V and J ends lost 6 bases and 0 bases respectively, with 11 bases between them. Germline CDR1 LNHDA, CDR2 SQIVND (reference sequence). The CDR3 length is 14 residues. The CDR3 here is CASRVDGLNTEAFF. The DNA for the CDR3 is TGTGCCAGTAGGGTAGACGGACTGAACACTGAAGCTTTCTTT.

J is TRBJ1-1 and V is TRBV7-2; TRBD1 matches at 7 bases. With V trimmed by 2 bases and J by 0 bases, 6 bases remained unmatched. Germline V gene data show CDR1 as SGHTA and CDR2 as FQGNSA. The CDR3 contains 16 residues. CDR3: CASSLWAGGMNTEAFF. The CDR3, as DNA: TGTGCCAGCAGCTTATGGGCAGGGGGAATGAACACTGAAGCTTTCTTT.

This clone was observed once. J is TRBJ2-5 and V is TRBV30; D call uncertain. CDR3 length: 13 amino acids. Germline V gene lookup returns CDR1 GTSNPN and CDR2 SVGIG (reference sequence). The V and J ends lost 0 bases and 0 bases respectively, with 5 bases between them. The CDR3 loop is CAWSVPYQETQYF. CDR3 bases: TGTGCCTGGAGTGTTCCGTACCAAGAGACCCAGTACTTC.

The chain employs TRBV3-1 (or the pseudogene TRBV3-2) and TRBJ2-2; the match to TRBD1 covers 8 bases. CDR1 and CDR2 from the germline V gene are LGHDT and YNNKEL (reference sequence). This CDR3 is 15 amino acids long. V gave up 1 base and J gave up 7 bases; unmatched junction bases: 5. The CDR3 bases are TGTGCCAGCAGCCAAGCAGACAGGGGTATCGGGGAGCTGTTTTTT. It specifies CASSQADRGIGELFF.